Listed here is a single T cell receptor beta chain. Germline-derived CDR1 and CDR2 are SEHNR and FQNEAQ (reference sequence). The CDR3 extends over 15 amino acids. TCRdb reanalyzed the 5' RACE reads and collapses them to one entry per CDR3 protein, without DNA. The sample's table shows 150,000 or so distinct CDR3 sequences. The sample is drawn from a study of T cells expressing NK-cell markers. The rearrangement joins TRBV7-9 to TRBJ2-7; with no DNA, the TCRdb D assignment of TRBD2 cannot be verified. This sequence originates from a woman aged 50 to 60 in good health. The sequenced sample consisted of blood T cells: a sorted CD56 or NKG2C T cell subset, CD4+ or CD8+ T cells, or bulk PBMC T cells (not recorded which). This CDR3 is CASSLVPSGAYEQYF. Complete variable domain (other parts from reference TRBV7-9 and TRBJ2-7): DTGVSQNPRHKITKRGQNVTFRCDPISEHNRLYWYRQTLGQGPEFLTYFQNEAQLEKSRLLSDRFSAERPKGSFSTLEIQRTEQGDSAMYLCASSLVPSGAYEQYFGPGTRLTVT.